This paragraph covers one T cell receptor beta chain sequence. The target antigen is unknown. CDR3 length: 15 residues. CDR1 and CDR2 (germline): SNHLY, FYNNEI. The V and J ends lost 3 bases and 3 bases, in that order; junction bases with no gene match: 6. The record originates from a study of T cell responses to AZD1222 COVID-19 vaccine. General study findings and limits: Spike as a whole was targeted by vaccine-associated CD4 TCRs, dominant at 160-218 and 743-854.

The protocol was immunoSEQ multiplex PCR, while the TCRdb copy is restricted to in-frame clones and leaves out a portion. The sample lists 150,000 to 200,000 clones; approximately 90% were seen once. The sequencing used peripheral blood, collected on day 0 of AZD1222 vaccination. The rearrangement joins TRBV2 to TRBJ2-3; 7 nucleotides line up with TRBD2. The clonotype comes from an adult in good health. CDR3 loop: CASSDLGGGTDTQYF. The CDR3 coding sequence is TGTGCCAGCAGTGACCTCGGCGGGGGTACAGATACGCAGTATTTT.